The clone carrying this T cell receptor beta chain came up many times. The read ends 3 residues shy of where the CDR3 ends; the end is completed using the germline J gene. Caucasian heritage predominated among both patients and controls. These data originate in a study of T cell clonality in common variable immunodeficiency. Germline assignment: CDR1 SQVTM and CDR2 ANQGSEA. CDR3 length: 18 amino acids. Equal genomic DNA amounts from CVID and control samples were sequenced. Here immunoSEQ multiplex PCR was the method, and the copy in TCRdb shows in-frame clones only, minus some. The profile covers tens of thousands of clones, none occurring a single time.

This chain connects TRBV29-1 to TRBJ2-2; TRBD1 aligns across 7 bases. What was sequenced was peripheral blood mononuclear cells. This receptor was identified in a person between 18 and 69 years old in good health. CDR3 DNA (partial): TGCAGCGTTGAAGATAGGAGACAGGGTAGCTCTGGGGCCAACGTG. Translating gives CSVEDRRQGSSGANV. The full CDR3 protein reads CSVEDRRQGSSGANVLFF.